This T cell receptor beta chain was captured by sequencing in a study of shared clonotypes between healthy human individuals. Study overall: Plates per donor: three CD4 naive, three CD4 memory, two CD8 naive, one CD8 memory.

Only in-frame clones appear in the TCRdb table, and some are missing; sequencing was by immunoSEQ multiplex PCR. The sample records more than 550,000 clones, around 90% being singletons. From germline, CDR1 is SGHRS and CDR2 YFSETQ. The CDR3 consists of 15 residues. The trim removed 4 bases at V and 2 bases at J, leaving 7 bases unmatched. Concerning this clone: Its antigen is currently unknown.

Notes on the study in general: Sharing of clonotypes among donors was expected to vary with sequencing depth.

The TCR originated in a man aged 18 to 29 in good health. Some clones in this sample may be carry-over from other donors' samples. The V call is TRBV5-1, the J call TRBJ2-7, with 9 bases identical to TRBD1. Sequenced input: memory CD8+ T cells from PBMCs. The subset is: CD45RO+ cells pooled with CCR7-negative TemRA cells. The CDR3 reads CASSTGQGRTYEQYF. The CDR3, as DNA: TGCGCCAGCAGCACCGGACAGGGGAGAACCTACGAGCAGTACTTC.